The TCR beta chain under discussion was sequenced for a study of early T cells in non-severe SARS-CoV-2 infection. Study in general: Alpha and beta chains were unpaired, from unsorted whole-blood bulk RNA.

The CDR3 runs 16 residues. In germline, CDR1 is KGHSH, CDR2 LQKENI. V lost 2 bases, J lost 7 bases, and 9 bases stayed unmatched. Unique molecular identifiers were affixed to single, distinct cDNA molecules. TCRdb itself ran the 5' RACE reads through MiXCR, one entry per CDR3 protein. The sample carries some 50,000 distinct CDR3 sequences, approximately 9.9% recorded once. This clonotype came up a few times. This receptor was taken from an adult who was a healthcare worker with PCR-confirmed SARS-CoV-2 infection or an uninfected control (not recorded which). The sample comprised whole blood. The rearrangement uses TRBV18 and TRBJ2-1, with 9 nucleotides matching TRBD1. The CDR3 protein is CASSPFGTGSRNEQFF. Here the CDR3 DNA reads TGTGCCAGCTCACCATTCGGGACAGGGTCTCGGAATGAGCAGTTCTTC.